Sequencing of this T cell receptor beta chain was carried out in a study of technical replicates of blood from several donors (dated by TCRdb to 2016 to 2017). Libraries were constructed by the immunoSEQ multiplex PCR assay. TCRdb stores this immuneACCESS table with in-frame sequences only. Part of the clones is absent; in the studies checked, under half of the shortfall reflects unresolved V genes, and no reason is known for the rest. In all, the sample holds 87,000 or so clones, and about 95% of those were seen once. The ten largest clonotypes hold roughly 0.34% of the sample. V lost 1 base and J lost 3 bases; the stretch between them is 10 bases long. The CDR3 has 14 amino acids, counting the end cysteine and phenylalanine. The sequence is cut down to CDR3 DNA, 42 bases in frame from base 1. As encoded in the germline V gene, CDR1 is LGHNA while CDR2 is YNFKEQ. Regarding this clone: It lacks a known antigen. No much larger clonotype is one base removed from it; base qualities were not supplied.

This sequence was found in a human donor in good health. This chain joins TRBV4-2 to TRBJ2-7, with the D gene call left open. Sequencing used T cells isolated from PBMCs. The DNA is TGTGCCAGCAGCCAAGTAGAACAGATCTACGAGCAGTACTTC. Its product reads: CASSQVEQIYEQYF.